These 11 T cell receptor beta chains share one sample of origin, sequenced in a study of identical twins. MiXCR, applied by TCRdb to the 5' RACE reads, yields one record per CDR3 protein. The sample yields 400,000 to 550,000 distinct CDR3 sequences, 13% to 15% seen once. The same sample was also studied in work on yellow fever vaccine responses in identical twins.

The sample taken for sequencing was CD4+ T cells sorted from blood. These TCRs come from a young woman in good health.

This clonotype was seen more than once but under ten times. The J gene is TRBJ2-7, the V gene TRBV7-2; 9 bases line up with TRBD1. The germline gives CDR1 SGHTA, CDR2 FQGNSA. The CDR3 extends over 14 amino acids. After removal of 6 bases from V and 2 bases from J, the junction contained 5 bases not matched to a gene. CDR3 in amino acids: CASSRDRVAYEQYF. As DNA, the CDR3 is TGTGCCAGCAGTCGGGACAGGGTCGCCTACGAGCAGTACTTC.

V and J are TRBV6-5 and TRBJ2-1; unclear D gene. The CDR3 consists of 13 residues. CDR1 and CDR2 (germline): MNHEY, SVGAGI. V lost 5 bases, J lost 4 bases, and 9 bases lay in between. The CDR3 sequence is CASSRTEYNEQFF. As DNA, the CDR3 is TGTGCCAGCAGTCGTACTGAGTACAATGAGCAGTTCTTC.

J is TRBJ2-1 and V is TRBV2, with D unclear. Germline lookup yields CDR1 SNHLY and CDR2 FYNNEI. The CDR3 contains 14 residues. With 2 bases removed from V and 6 bases from J, the gap between germline ends came to 11 bases. The CDR3 DNA is TGTGCCAGCAGTGAAAACGGCTGGGGCAATGAGCAGTTCTTC. Protein product: CASSENGWGNEQFF.

In this sample, this clonotype turned up once. The rearrangement joins TRBV7-2 to TRBJ2-1; 7 nucleotides agree with TRBD1. CDR1 is SGHTA and CDR2 is FQGNSA in the germline V gene. CDR3 length: 14 residues. The J segment lost 7 bases and the V segment lost 5 bases, leaving 8 bases of the junction unmatched. The CDR3 protein is CASSTRQGTNEQFF. CDR3 DNA: TGTGCCAGCAGCACTCGACAGGGTACGAATGAGCAGTTCTTC.

This clonotype has at least ten counts. V usage is TRBV12-5 and J usage is TRBJ2-1; D is perhaps TRBD1 or TRBD2 (5 bases each). Trimming took 0 bases from V and 1 from J, leaving 10 bases between them. The CDR3 is 16 residues long. Germline V lookup: CDR1 LGHNT, CDR2 FRNRAP. CDR3 DNA: TGTGCTAGTGGTTTGGTAGTCGGGGCATCCTACAATGAGCAGTTCTTC. Residues: CASGLVVGASYNEQFF.

There are many counts of this clonotype. The chain uses TRBV5-6 and TRBJ2-2; a possible D gene is TRBD1 (6 bases). The V and J ends lost 4 bases and 4 bases respectively, with 14 bases between them. Germline values: CDR1 SGHDT, CDR2 YYEEEE. CDR3 size: 15 residues. CDR3 loop: CASSRQGLVTGELFF. In nucleotides, the CDR3 is TGTGCCAGCAGCCGTCAGGGGCTGGTCACCGGGGAGCTGTTTTTT.

This clonotype was recorded a few times. The V gene is TRBV7-8, the J gene TRBJ2-7; 9 nucleotides agree with TRBD2. The CDR3 spans 16 residues. Germline-derived CDR1 and CDR2 are SGHVS and FQNEAQ. The ends lost 0 bases at V and 2 bases at J; junction bases unmatched: 5. The CDR3 is CASSLARAGGPYEQYF. CDR3 DNA: TGTGCCAGCAGCTTAGCGAGAGCGGGAGGCCCCTACGAGCAGTACTTC.

This clonotype showed up just a few times. The chain couples TRBV28 to TRBJ2-7; TRBD1 is a possible D gene (6 bases). V was pared by 3 bases and J by 0 bases, with 15 bases between. This CDR3 contains 16 residues. Germline V CDR1 and CDR2: MDHEN, SYDVKM. As DNA, the CDR3 is TGTGCCAGCAGTTTTCAGGGGTTTGTGAGCTCCTACGAGCAGTACTTC. This encodes CASSFQGFVSSYEQYF.

This chain uses TRBV7-9 with TRBJ1-2; D gene ambiguous. Germline loops: CDR1 SEHNR, CDR2 FQNEAQ (reference sequence). V was clipped by 0 bases and J by 0 bases, with 5 bases between them. There are 14 residues in the CDR3. In nucleotides, the CDR3 is TGTGCCAGCAGCTTAGCAGCCACTAACTATGGCTACACCTTC. Translated: CASSLAATNYGYTF.

In its sample, this clonotype was seen a few times. The chain links TRBV29-1 to TRBJ2-6; the match to TRBD1 covers 7 bases. The CDR3 length is 13 residues. Germline CDR1 is SQVTM and CDR2 is ANQGSEA. The V segment lost 7 bases and the J segment 2 bases; nucleotides outside the gene matches: 2. The CDR3, as DNA: TGCAGCGCGCAGGGGGCTGGGGCCAACGTCCTGACTTTC. Translated, it gives CSAQGAGANVLTF. The whole variable domain, filled in from reference TRBV29-1 and TRBJ2-6, reads SAVISQKPSRDICQRGTSLTIQCQVDSQVTMMFWYRQQPGQSLTLIATANQGSEATYESGFVIDKFPISRPNLTFSTLTVSNMSPEDSSIYLCSAQGAGANVLTFGAGSRLTVL.

This clonotype was seen ten or more times. CDR3 loop: CASSLGLGSGDGTQYF. CDR3 nucleotide sequence: TGCGCCAGCAGCTTGGGCCTAGGTTCCGGTGATGGGACCCAGTACTTC. The V call is TRBV5-1, the J call TRBJ2-5, with D uncertain. V was pared by 0 bases and J by 7 bases, with 19 bases between. The V gene's germline CDR1 is SGHRS and CDR2 YFSETQ. CDR3 size: 16 residues.